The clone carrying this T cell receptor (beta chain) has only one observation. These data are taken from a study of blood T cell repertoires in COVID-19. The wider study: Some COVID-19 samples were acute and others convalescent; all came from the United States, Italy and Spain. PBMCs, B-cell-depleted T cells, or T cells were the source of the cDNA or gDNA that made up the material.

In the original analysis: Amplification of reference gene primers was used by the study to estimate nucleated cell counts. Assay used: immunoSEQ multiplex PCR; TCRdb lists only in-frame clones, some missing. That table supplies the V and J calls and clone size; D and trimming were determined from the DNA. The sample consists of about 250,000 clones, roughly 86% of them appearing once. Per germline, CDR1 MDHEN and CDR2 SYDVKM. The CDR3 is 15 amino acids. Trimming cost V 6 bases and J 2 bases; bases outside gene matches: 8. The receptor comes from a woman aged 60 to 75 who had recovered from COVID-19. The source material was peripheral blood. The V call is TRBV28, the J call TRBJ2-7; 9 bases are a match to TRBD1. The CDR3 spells CASRTGQGSTYEQYF. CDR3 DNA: TGTGCCAGCAGGACCGGACAGGGGTCAACCTACGAGCAGTACTTC.